The text below deals with one T cell receptor (beta chain). The primer mix had 60 V beta and 13 J beta primers. The table came from immunoSEQ multiplex PCR; TCRdb's copy has only in-frame clones and leaves some out. Of 90,000 to 140,000 clones in the sample, 90% were seen once. The sample comes from a study of glioma-infiltrating T cells after dendritic cell vaccination. V was clipped by 5 bases and J by 6 bases; unmatched bases: 8. Looked up from germline, CDR1 is SNHLY and CDR2 is FYNNEI. The CDR3 runs to 14 residues. The time point is: after dendritic cell vaccination, including at tumor progression/relapse. No glioblastoma patient carried an isocitrate dehydrogenase mutation.

The V call is TRBV2, the J call TRBJ2-7, with 9 bases aligning to TRBD1. This clonotype was sampled from a human donor with glioblastoma. Sequenced here: blood, sampled after dendritic cell vaccination. CDR3 DNA sequence: TGTGCCAGCAGTATACCGGGACAGGGCCGCGAGCAGTACTTC. It is translated as CASSIPGQGREQYF.